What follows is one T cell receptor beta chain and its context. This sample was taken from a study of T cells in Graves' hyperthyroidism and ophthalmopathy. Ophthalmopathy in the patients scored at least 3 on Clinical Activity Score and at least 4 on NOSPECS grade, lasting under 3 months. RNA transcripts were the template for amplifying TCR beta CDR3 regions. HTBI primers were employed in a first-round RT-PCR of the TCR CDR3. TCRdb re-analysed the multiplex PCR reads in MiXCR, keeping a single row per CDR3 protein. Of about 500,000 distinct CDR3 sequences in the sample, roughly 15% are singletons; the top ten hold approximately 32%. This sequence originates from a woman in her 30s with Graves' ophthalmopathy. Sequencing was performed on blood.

In nucleotides, the CDR3 is TGTGCCAGCAGTTACGGCCTGCCCCGCGTGAACACTGAAGCTTTCTTT. As protein: CASSYGLPRVNTEAFF. J is TRBJ1-1 and V is TRBV6-5; no firm D call. The V end lost 2 bases, the J end lost 0 bases, and 13 bases lay between the germline ends. Germline CDR1 MNHEY, CDR2 SVGAGI. This CDR3 is 16 amino acids long.